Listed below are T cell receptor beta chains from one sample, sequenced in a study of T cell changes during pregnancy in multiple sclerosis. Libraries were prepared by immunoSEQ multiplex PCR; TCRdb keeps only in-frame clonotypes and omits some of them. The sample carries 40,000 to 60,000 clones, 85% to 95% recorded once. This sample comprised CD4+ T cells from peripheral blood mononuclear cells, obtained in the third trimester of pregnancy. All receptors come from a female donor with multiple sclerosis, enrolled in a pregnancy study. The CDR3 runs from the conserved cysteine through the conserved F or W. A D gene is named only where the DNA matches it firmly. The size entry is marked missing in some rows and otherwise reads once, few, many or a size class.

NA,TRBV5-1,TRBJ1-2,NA,CASSLVATGDGYTF,TGCGCCAGCAGCTTGGTTGCTACGGGGGACGGCTACACCTTC
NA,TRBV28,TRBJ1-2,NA,CASKGQILYGYTF,TGTGCCAGCAAGGGACAAATACTATATGGCTACACCTTC
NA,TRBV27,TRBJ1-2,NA,CASSPSGVYGYTF,TGTGCCAGCAGTCCATCAGGGGTCTATGGCTACACCTTC
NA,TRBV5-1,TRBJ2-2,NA,CASSLRSGGNTGELFF,TGCGCCAGCAGCCTCAGGTCGGGGGGCAACACCGGGGAGCTGTTTTTT
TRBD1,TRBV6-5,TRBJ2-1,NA,CATTNRGRSEQFF,TGTGCCACTACTAACAGGGGTAGGAGTGAGCAGTTCTTC
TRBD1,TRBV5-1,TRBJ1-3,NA,CASSSVAGTGTGNTIYF,TGCGCCAGCAGCTCAGTCGCAGGGACAGGGACTGGAAACACCATATATTTT
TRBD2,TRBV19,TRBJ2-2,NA,CASSTTSGGGPFF,TGTGCCAGTAGTACGACTAGCGGGGGGGGCCCGTTTTTT
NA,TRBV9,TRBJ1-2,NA,CASSDPSRLGYTF,TGTGCCAGCAGCGATCCATCCAGGCTTGGCTACACCTTC
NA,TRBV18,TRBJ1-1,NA,CASSRRGGDTEAFF,TGTGCCAGCTCGCGAAGGGGGGGGGACACTGAAGCTTTCTTT
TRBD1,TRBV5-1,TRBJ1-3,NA,CASSFTGQNPGNTIYF,TGCGCCAGCAGCTTTACGGGACAGAATCCGGGAAACACCATATATTTT
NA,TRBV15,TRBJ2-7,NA,CATSRDPGSTYEQYF,TGTGCCACCAGCAGAGATCCGGGTTCAACCTACGAGCAGTACTTC
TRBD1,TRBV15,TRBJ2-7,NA,CATSRDPLGTASSYEQYF,TGTGCCACCAGCAGAGATCCCCTCGGGACAGCTAGCTCCTACGAGCAGTACTTC
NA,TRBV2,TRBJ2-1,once,CASKASEQFF,TGTGCCAGCAAAGCGAGTGAGCAGTTCTTC
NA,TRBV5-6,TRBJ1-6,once,CASSQTQWDSPLHF,TGTGCCAGCAGCCAGACTCAATGGGATTCACCCCTCCACTTT
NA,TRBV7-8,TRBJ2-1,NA,CASSRGQHNEQFF,TGTGCCAGCAGCCGTGGACAGCACAATGAGCAGTTCTTC
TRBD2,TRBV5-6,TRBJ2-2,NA,CASSLAGGAGELFF,TGTGCCAGCAGCTTAGCGGGGGGCGCCGGGGAGCTGTTTTTT